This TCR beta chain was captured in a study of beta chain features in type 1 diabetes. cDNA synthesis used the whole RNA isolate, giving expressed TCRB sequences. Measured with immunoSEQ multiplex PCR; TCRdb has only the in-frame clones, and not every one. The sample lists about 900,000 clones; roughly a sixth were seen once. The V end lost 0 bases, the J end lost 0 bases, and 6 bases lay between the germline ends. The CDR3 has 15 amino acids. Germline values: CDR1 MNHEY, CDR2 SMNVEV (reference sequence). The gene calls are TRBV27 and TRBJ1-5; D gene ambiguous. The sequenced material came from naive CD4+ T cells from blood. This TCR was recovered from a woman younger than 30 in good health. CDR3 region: CASSLSSDSNQPQHF. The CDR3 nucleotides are TGTGCCAGCAGTTTATCGAGCGATAGCAATCAGCCCCAGCATTTT.